This T cell receptor beta chain was documented in a study of prognosis after radiotherapy for stage I lung cancer. Per the germline V gene, CDR1 is SGHAT and CDR2 is FQNNGV. J lost 6 bases, V lost 8 bases, and 15 bases had no gene match. The CDR3 is 16 residues long. This clonotype was found many times. Antigen specificity is unknown. Findings and limits, study-wide: Patients developing distant metastases showed lower Shannon entropy after stereotactic body radiation therapy.

Genomic DNA was the source, and TCR beta CDR3 was amplified from it by two-round multiplex PCR. Individual primers that were specific to each TRBV and TRBJ gene served in first-round PCR. In TCRdb, the multiplex PCR reads were re-called with MiXCR into one record per CDR3 protein. This repertoire shows fewer than 20,000 distinct CDR3 sequences, about 40% found once; its top ten account for 30% to 40%. The sample here was PBMCs, taken before or after stereotactic body radiation therapy (not recorded which). The V and J genes are TRBV11-2 and TRBJ2-3, with 9 bases that match TRBD1. The source is a donor over 45 with non-small cell lung cancer. The CDR3: CASAPPGTGLPDTQYF. The CDR3 region has the DNA TGTGCCAGCGCCCCCCCCGGGACAGGGCTTCCCGATACGCAGTATTTT.